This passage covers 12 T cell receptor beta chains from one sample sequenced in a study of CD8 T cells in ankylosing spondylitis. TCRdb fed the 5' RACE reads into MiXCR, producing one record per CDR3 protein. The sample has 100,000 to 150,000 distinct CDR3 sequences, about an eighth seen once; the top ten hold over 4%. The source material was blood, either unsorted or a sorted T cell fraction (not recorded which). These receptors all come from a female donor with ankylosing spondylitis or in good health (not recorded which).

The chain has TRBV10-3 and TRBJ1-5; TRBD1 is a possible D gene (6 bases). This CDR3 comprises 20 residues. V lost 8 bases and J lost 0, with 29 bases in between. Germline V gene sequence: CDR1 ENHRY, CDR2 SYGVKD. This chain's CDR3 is CAIDPMGAHQESYSNQPQHF. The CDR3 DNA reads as TGTGCCATCGACCCCATGGGGGCTCATCAAGAGTCTTATAGCAATCAGCCCCAGCATTTT.

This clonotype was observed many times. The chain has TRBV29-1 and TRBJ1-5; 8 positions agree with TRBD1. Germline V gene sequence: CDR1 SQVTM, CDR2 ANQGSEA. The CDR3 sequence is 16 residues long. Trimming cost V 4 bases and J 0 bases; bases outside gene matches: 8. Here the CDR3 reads CSVAWGQANSNQPQHF. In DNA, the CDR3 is TGCAGCGTTGCGTGGGGACAGGCGAATAGCAATCAGCCCCAGCATTTT. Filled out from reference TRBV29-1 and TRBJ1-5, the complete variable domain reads SAVISQKPSRDICQRGTSLTIQCQVDSQVTMMFWYRQQPGQSLTLIATANQGSEATYESGFVIDKFPISRPNLTFSTLTVSNMSPEDSSIYLCSVAWGQANSNQPQHFGDGTRLSIL.

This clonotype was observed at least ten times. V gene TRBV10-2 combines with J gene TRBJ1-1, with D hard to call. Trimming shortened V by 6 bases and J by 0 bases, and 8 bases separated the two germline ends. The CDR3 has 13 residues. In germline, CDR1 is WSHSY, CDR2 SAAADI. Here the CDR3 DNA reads TGCGCCAGCAGCGACTACATGAACACTGAAGCTTTCTTT. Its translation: CASSDYMNTEAFF.

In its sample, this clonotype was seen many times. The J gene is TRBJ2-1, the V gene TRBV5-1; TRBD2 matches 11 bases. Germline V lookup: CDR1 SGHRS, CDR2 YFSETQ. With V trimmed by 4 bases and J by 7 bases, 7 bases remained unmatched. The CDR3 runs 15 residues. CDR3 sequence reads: CASSGTSGSRNEQFF. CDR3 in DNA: TGCGCCAGCAGCGGAACTAGCGGGAGCAGAAATGAGCAGTTCTTC.

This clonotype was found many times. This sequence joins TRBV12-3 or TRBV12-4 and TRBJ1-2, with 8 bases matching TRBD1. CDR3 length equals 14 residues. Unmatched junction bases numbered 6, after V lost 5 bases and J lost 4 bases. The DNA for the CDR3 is TGTGCCAGCAGTCCGAGACAGGGGCGCTATGGCTACACCTTC. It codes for CASSPRQGRYGYTF.

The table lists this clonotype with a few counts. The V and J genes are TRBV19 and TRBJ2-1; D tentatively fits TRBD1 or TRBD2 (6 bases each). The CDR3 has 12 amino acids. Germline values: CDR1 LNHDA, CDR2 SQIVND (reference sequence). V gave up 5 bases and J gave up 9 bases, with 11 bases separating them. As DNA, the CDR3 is TGTGCCAGTAGTGGGGGGCGGCGTGAGCAGTTCTTC. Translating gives CASSGGRREQFF. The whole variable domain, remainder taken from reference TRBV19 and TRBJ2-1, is DGGITQSPKYLFRKEGQNVTLSCEQNLNHDAMYWYRQDPGQGLRLIYYSQIVNDFQKGDIAEGYSVSREKKESFPLTVTSAQKNPTAFYLCASSGGRREQFFGPGTRLTVL.

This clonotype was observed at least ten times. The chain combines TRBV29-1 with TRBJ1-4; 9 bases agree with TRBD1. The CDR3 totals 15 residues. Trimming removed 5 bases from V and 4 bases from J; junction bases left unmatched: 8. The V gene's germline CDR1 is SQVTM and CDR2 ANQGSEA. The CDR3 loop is CSVKDRGGINEKLFF. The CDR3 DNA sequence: TGCAGCGTTAAGGACAGGGGCGGTATTAATGAAAAACTGTTTTTT. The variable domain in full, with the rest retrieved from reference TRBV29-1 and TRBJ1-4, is SAVISQKPSRDICQRGTSLTIQCQVDSQVTMMFWYRQQPGQSLTLIATANQGSEATYESGFVIDKFPISRPNLTFSTLTVSNMSPEDSSIYLCSVKDRGGINEKLFFGSGTQLSVL.

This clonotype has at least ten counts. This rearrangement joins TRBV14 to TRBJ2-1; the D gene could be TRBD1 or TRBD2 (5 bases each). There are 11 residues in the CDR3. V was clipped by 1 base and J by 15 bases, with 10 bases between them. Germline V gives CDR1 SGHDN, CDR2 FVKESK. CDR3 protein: CASSQGGPSFF. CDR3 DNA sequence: TGTGCCAGCAGCCAAGGGGGACCGTCGTTCTTC.

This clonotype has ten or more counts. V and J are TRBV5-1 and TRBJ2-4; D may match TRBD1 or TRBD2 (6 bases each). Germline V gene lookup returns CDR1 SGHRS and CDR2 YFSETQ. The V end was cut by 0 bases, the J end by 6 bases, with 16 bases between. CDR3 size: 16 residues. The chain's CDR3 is CASSLAMGTGANIQYF. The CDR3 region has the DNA TGCGCCAGCAGCTTGGCCATGGGGACGGGGGCAAACATTCAGTACTTC. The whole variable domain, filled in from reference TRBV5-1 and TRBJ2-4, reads KAGVTQTPRYLIKTRGQQVTLSCSPISGHRSVSWYQQTPGQGLQFLFEYFSETQRNKGNFPGRFSGRQFSNSRSEMNVSTLELGDSALYLCASSLAMGTGANIQYFGAGTRLSVL.

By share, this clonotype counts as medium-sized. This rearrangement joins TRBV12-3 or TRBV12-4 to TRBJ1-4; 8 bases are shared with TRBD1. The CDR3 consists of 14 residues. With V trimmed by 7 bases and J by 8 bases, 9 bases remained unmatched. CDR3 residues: CASIKDRGTEKLFF. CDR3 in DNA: TGTGCCAGCATAAAAGACAGGGGAACCGAAAAACTGTTTTTT.

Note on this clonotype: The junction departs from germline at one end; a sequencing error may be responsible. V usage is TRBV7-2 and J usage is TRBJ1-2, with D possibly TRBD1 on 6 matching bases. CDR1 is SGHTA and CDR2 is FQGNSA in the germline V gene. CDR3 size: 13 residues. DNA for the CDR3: TGTGCCAGCAGCCCTAACAGGGACTATGGCGACGCCTTC. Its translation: CASSPNRDYGDAF.

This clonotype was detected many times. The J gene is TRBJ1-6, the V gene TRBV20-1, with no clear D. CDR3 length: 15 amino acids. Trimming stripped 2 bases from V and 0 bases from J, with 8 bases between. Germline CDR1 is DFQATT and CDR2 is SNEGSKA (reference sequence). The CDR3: CSARMRSSYNSPLHF. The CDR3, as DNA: TGCAGTGCTAGAATGAGGAGCTCCTATAATTCACCCCTCCACTTT.